This T cell receptor (beta chain) was captured by sequencing in a study of blood T cell repertoires in COVID-19. Across the whole study: Some COVID-19 samples were acute and others convalescent; all came from the United States, Italy and Spain. The cDNA or gDNA used as material had been derived from T cells, B-cell-depleted T cells, or PBMCs.

Sequencing used immunoSEQ multiplex PCR; TCRdb keeps in-frame clones, though not all of them. The data contain approximately 300,000 clones, around four fifths of them singletons. The V gene's germline CDR1 is GTSNPN and CDR2 SVGIG (reference sequence). This CDR3 is built from 14 residues. V was shortened by 0 bases and J by 7 bases, with 15 bases between the two germline ends. The V call is TRBV30, the J call TRBJ1-1, with D unclear. Sequencing used peripheral blood. This TCR was recovered from a woman aged 50 to 65 with acute or convalescent COVID-19. CDR3: CAWSVKGGVSEAFF. The CDR3 DNA is TGTGCCTGGAGTGTAAAGGGAGGTGTAAGTGAAGCTTTCTTT. Full variable domain (remainder filled in from reference TRBV30 and TRBJ1-1): SQTIHQWPATLVQPVGSPLSLECTVEGTSNPNLYWYRQAAGRGLQLLFYSVGIGQISSEVPQNLSASRPQDRQFILSSKKLLLSDSGFYLCAWSVKGGVSEAFFGQGTRLTVV.